This T cell receptor (beta chain) was profiled in a study of cytomegalovirus exposure and HLA in healthy donors. Germline V gene lookup returns CDR1 MGHDK and CDR2 SYGVNS. The CDR3 consists of 14 residues. V dropped 4 bases and J dropped 4 bases, with 10 bases sitting between them. Sequencing was performed with immunoSEQ multiplex PCR; in TCRdb, only in-frame clones are kept and a portion is missing. This sample yields under 200,000 clones, of which roughly nine tenths are seen a single time; 5.7% belongs to the top ten. The clonotype comes from a woman under 40 in good health and CMV-seronegative. This chain uses TRBV25-1 with TRBJ2-2; D might be TRBD1 (6 bases). The sequencing input was PBMCs. For the CDR3, the DNA is TGTGCCAGCAGTGTGGACAGCCCCACCGGGGAGCTGTTTTTT. This gives the protein CASSVDSPTGELFF.